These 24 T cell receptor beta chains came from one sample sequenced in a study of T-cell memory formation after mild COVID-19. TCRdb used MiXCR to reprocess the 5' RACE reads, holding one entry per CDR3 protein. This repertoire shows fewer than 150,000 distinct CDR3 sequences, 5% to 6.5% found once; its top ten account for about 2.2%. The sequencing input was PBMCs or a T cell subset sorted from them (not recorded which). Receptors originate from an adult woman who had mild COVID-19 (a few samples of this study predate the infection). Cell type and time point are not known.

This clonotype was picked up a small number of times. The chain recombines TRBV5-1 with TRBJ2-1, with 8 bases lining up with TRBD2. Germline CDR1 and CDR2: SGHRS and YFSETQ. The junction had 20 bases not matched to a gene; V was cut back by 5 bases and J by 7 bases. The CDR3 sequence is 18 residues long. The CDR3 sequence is CASSPGNQPGAGENEQFF. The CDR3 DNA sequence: TGCGCCAGCAGTCCCGGGAACCAACCTGGAGCGGGAGAAAATGAGCAGTTCTTC. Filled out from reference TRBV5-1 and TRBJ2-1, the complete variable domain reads KAGVTQTPRYLIKTRGQQVTLSCSPISGHRSVSWYQQTPGQGLQFLFEYFSETQRNKGNFPGRFSGRQFSNSRSEMNVSTLELGDSALYLCASSPGNQPGAGENEQFFGPGTRLTVL.

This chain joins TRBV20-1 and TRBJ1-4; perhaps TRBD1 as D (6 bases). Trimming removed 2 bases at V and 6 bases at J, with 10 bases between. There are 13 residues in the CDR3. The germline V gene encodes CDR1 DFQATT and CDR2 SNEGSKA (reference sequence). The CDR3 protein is CSARQGLDEKLFF. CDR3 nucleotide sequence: TGCAGTGCTAGACAGGGGCTCGATGAAAAACTGTTTTTT.

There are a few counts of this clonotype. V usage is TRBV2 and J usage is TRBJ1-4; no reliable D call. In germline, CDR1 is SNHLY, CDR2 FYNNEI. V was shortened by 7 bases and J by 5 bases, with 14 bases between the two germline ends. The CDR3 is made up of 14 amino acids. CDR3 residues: CASKENLGNEKLFF. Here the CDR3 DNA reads TGTGCCAGCAAGGAGAACTTAGGCAATGAAAAACTGTTTTTT. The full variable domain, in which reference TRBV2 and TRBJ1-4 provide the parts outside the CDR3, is EPEVTQTPSHQVTQMGQEVILRCVPISNHLYFYWYRQILGQKVEFLVSFYNNEISEKSEIFDDQFSVERPDGSNFTLKIRSTKLEDSAMYFCASKENLGNEKLFFGSGTQLSVL.

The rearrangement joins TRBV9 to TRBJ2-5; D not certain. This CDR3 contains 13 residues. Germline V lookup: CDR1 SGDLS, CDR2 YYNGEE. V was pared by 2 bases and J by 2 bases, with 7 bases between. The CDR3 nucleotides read TGTGCCAGCAGCGTGAGTAGTCAAGAGACCCAGTACTTC. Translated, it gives CASSVSSQETQYF.

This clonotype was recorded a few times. The CDR3 here is CASSGRGGRLTYEQYF. CDR3 nucleotide sequence: TGTGCCAGCAGTGGTAGGGGAGGGAGGCTCACCTACGAGCAGTACTTC. The chain recombines TRBV6-1 with TRBJ2-7, with 7 bases that match TRBD2. Germline V gene data show CDR1 as MNHNS and CDR2 as SASEGT. With V trimmed by 4 bases and J by 2 bases, 11 bases remained unmatched. The CDR3 sequence is 16 residues long.

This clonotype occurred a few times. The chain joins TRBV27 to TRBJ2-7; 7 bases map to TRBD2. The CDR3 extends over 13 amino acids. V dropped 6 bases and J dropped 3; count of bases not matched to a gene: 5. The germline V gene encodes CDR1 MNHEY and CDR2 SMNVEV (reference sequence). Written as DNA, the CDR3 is TGTGCCAGCAGCATTGGACTAGGCTACGAGCAGTACTTC. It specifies CASSIGLGYEQYF.

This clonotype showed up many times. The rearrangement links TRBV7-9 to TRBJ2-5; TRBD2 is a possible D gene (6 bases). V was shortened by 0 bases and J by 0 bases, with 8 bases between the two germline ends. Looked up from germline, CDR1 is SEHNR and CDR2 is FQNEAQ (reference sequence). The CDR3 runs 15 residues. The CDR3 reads CASSLAGGYQETQYF. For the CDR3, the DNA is TGTGCCAGCAGCTTAGCGGGAGGCTACCAAGAGACCCAGTACTTC.

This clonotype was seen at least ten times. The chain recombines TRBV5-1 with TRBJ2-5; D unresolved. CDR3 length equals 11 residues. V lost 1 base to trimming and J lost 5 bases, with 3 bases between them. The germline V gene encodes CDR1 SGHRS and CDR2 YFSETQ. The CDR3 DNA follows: TGCGCCAGCAGCTTGATGGAGACCCAGTACTTC. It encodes CASSLMETQYF.

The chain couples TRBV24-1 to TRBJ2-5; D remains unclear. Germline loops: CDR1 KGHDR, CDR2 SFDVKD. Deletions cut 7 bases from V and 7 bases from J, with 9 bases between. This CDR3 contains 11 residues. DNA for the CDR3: TGTGCCACCAGCCAGGCCGGGACCCAGTACTTC. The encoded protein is CATSQAGTQYF.

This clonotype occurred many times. CDR3 sequence: CASSQQGGLNTEAFF. DNA for the CDR3: TGCGCCAGCAGCCAACAGGGGGGCTTGAACACTGAAGCTTTCTTT. This chain links TRBV4-1 with TRBJ1-1; 7 bases are a match to TRBD1. Germline CDR1 MGHRA, CDR2 YSYEKL. The trim removed 2 bases at V and 0 bases at J, leaving 3 bases unmatched. The CDR3 runs 15 residues.

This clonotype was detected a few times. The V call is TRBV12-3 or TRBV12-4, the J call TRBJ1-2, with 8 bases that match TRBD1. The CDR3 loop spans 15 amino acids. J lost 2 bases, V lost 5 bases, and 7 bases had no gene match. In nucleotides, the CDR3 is TGTGCCAGCAGTCCTTTCGGGACAGGCAACTATGGCTACACCTTC. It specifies CASSPFGTGNYGYTF.

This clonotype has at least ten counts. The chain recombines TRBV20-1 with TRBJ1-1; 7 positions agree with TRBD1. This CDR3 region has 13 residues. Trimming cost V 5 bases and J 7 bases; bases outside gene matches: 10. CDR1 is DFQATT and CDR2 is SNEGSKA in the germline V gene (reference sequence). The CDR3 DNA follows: TGCAGTGCTGGGAAGACAGGGCGTAGTGAAGCTTTCTTT. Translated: CSAGKTGRSEAFF.

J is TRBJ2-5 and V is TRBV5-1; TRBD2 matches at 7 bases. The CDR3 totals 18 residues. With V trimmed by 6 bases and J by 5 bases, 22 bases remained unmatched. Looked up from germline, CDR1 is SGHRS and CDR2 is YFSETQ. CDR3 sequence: CASTFPSASGATGETQYF. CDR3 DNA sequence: TGCGCCAGCACCTTCCCCTCGGCCAGCGGGGCTACCGGGGAGACCCAGTACTTC.

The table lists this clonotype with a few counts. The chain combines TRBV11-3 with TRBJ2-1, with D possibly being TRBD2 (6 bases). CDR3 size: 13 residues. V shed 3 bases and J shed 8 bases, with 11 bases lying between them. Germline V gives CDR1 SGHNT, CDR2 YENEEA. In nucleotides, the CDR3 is TGTGCCAGCAGCTTGGAGCAGCGGGATGAGCAGTTCTTC. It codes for CASSLEQRDEQFF.

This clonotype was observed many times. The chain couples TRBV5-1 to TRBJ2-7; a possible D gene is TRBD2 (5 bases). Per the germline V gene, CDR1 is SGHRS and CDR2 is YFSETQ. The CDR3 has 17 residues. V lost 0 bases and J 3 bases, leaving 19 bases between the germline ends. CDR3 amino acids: CASSLGPAAFRIYEQYF. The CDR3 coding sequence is TGCGCCAGCAGCTTGGGACCAGCGGCCTTCAGAATCTACGAGCAGTACTTC.

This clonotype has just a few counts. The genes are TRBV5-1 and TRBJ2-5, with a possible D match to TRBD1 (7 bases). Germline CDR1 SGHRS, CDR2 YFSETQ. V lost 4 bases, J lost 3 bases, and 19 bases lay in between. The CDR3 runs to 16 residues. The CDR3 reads CASSPEGWDSEETQYF. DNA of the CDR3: TGCGCCAGCAGCCCGGAGGGGTGGGACAGCGAAGAGACCCAGTACTTC.

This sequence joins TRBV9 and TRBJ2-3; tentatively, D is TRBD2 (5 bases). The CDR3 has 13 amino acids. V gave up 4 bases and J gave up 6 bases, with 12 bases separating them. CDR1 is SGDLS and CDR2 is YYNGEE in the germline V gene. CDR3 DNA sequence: TGTGCCAGCAGCTCCCGGTCGGGGGATACGCAGTATTTT. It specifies CASSSRSGDTQYF. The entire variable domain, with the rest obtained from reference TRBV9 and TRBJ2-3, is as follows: DSGVTQTPKHLITATGQRVTLRCSPRSGDLSVYWYQQSLDQGLQFLIQYYNGEERAKGNILERFSAQQFPDLHSELNLSSLELGDSALYFCASSSRSGDTQYFGPGTRLTVL.

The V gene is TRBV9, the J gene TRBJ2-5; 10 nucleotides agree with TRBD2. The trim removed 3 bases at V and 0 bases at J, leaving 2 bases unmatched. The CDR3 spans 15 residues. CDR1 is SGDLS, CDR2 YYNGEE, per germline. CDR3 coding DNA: TGTGCCAGCAGCGCGGGACTAGCGAACCAAGAGACCCAGTACTTC. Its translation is CASSAGLANQETQYF.

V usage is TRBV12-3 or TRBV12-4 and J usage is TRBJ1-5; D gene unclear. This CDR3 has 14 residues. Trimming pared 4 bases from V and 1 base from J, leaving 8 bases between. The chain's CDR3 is CASSSDKSNQPQHF. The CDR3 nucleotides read TGTGCCAGCAGTTCCGACAAGAGCAATCAGCCCCAGCATTTT.

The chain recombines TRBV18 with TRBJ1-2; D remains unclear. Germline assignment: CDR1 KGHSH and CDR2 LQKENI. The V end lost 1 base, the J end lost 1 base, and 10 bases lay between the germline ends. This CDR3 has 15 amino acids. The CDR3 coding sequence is TGTGCCAGCTCACCACGGGCAGGTCGTAACTATGGCTACACCTTC. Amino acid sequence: CASSPRAGRNYGYTF.

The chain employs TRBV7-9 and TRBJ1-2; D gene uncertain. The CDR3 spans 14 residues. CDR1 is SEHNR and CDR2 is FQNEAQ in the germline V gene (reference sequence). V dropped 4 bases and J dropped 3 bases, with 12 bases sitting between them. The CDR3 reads CASSYGPDDYGYTF. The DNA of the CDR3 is TGTGCCAGCAGCTATGGGCCCGACGACTATGGCTACACCTTC. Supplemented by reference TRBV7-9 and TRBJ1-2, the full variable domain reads DTGVSQNPRHKITKRGQNVTFRCDPISEHNRLYWYRQTLGQGPEFLTYFQNEAQLEKSRLLSDRFSAERPKGSFSTLEIQRTEQGDSAMYLCASSYGPDDYGYTFGSGTRLTVV.

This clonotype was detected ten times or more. The CDR3 here is CASSNRQGTMNTEAFF. As DNA, the CDR3 is TGTGCCAGCAGCAACAGACAGGGAACAATGAACACTGAAGCTTTCTTT. This sequence joins TRBV7-8 and TRBJ1-1; TRBD1 matches 7 bases. J gave up 0 bases and V 5 bases, and 9 bases lay outside the gene matches. The length of the CDR3 is 16 residues. Germline values: CDR1 SGHVS, CDR2 FQNEAQ.

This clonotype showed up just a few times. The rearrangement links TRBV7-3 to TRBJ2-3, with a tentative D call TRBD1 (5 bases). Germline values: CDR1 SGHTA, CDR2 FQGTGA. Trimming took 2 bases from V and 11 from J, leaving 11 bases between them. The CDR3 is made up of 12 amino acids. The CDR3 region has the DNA TGTGCCAGCAGCTTAGGGGCCACGAGGCAGTATTTT. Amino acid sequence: CASSLGATRQYF.

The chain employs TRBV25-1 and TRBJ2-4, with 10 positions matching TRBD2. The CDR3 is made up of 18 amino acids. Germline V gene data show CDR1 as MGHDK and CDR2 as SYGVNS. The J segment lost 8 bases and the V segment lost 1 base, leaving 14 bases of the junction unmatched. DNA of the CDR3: TGTGCCAGCAGTGAATCGCTGGGGGCTAGCGGGAGTGGGGACATTCAGTACTTC. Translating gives CASSESLGASGSGDIQYF.